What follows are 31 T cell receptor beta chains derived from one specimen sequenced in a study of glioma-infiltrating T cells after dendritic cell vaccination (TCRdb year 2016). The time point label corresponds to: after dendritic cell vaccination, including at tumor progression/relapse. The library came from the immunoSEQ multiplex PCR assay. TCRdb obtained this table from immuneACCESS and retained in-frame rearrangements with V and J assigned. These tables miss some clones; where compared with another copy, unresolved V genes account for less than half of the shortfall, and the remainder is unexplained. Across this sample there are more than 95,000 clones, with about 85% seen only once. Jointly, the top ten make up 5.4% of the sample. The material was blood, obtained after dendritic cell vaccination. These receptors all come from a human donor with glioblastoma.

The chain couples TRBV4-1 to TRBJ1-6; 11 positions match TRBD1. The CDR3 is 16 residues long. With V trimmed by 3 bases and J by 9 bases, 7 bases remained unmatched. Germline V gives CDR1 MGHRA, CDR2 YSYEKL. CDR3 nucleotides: TGCGCCAGCAGCCATGAACCCGGGACAGGGGGTTCACCCCTCCACTTT. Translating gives CASSHEPGTGGSPLHF.

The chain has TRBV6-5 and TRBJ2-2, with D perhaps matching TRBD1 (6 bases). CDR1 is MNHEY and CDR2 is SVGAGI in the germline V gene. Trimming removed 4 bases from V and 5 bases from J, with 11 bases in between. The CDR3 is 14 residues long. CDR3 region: CASSSTRGTGELFF. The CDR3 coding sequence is TGTGCCAGCAGTTCCACGAGGGGGACCGGGGAGCTGTTTTTT.

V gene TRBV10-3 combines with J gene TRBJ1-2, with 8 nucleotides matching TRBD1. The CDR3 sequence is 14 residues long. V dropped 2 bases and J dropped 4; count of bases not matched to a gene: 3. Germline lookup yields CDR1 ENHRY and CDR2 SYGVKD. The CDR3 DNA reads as TGTGCCATCAGTGAGCAGGGACAGGCCTATGGCTACACCTTC. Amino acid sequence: CAISEQGQAYGYTF.

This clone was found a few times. The CDR3 loop reads CASSGGQLNQPQHF. The CDR3 DNA follows: TGTGCCAGCAGTGGGGGACAGCTGAATCAGCCCCAGCATTTT. The chain couples TRBV6-1 to TRBJ1-5, with 7 bases fitting TRBD1. This CDR3 is 14 amino acids long. CDR1 is MNHNS and CDR2 is SASEGT in the germline V gene. The ends lost 4 bases at V and 4 bases at J; junction bases unmatched: 4.

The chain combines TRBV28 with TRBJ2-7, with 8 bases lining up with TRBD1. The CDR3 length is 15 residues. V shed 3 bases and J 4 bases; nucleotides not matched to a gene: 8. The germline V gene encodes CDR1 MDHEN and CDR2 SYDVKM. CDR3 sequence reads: CASSFSGQGGYEQYF. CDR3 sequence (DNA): TGTGCCAGCAGTTTTAGTGGACAGGGTGGTTACGAGCAGTACTTC. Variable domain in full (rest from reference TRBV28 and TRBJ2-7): DVKVTQSSRYLVKRTGEKVFLECVQDMDHENMFWYRQDPGLGLRLIYFSYDVKMKEKGDIPEGYSVSREKKERFSLILESASTNQTSMYLCASSFSGQGGYEQYFGPGTRLTVT.

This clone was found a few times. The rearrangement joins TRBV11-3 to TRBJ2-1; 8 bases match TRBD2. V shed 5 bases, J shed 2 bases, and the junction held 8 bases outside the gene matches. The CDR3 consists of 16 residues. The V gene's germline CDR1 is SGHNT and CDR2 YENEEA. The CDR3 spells CASSRGGPVAYNEQFF. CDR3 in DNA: TGTGCCAGCAGCCGGGGGGGGCCTGTTGCCTACAATGAGCAGTTCTTC.

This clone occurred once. The CDR3 sequence: CASSKDSVDYGYTF. For the CDR3, the DNA is TGTGCCAGCAGCAAAGACAGTGTTGACTATGGCTACACCTTC. The chain links TRBV9 to TRBJ1-2, with D perhaps matching TRBD1 (5 bases). The germline gives CDR1 SGDLS, CDR2 YYNGEE. The germline V and J ends were trimmed by 4 bases and 3 bases, with 13 bases remaining between them. The CDR3 runs 14 residues.

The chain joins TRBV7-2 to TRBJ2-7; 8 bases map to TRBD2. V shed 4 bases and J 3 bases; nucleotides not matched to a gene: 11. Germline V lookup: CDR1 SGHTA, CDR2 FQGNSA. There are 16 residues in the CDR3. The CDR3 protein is CASSYPGTSSDYEQYF. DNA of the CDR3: TGTGCCAGCAGCTACCCCGGGACTAGTTCCGACTACGAGCAGTACTTC.

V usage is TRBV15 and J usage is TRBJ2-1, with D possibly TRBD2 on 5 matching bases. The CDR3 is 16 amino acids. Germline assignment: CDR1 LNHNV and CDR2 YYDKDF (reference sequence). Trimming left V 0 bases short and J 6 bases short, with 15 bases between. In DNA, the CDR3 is TGTGCCACCAGCAGAGAAAAATACCCCGAGGGCAATGAGCAGTTCTTC. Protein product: CATSREKYPEGNEQFF.

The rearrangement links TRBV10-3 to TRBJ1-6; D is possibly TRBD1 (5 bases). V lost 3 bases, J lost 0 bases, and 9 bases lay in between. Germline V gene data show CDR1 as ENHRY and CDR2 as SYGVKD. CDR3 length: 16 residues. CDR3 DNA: TGTGCCATCAGTGACCAGGGAAGCTCCTATAATTCACCCCTCCACTTT. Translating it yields CAISDQGSSYNSPLHF.

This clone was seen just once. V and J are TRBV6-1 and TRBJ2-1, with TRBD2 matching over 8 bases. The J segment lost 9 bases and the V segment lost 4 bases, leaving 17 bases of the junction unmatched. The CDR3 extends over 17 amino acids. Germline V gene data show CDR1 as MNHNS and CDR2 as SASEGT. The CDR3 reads CASSAPAGGHPVGEQFF. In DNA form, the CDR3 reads TGTGCCAGCAGTGCACCGGCGGGGGGACACCCGGTCGGTGAGCAGTTCTTC.

The CDR3 is CAWGGGFLGEQYF. CDR3 in DNA: TGTGCCTGGGGCGGGGGTTTTTTGGGCGAGCAGTACTTC. The chain employs TRBV30 and TRBJ2-7; 7 bases line up with TRBD2. V gave up 5 bases and J gave up 6 bases; unmatched junction bases: 10. Germline CDR1 reads GTSNPN; CDR2 reads SVGIG (reference sequence). CDR3 length equals 13 residues.

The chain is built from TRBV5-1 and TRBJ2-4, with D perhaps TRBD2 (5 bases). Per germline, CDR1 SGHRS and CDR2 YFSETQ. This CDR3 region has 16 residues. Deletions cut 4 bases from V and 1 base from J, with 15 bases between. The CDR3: CASSPLSGMAKNIQYF. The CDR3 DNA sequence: TGCGCCAGCAGCCCTCTATCGGGAATGGCCAAAAACATTCAGTACTTC.

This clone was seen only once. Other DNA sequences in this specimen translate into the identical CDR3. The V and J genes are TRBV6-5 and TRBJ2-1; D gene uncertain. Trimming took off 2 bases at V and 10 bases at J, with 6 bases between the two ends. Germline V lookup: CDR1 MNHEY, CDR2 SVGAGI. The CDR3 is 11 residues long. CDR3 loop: CASSYGQEQFF. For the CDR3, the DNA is TGTGCCAGCAGTTACGGCCAGGAGCAGTTCTTC.

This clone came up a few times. The chain's CDR3 is CASSVGNGGGQETQYF. CDR3 DNA: TGTGCCAGCAGCGTAGGAAACGGGGGTGGCCAAGAGACCCAGTACTTC. The V call is TRBV9, the J call TRBJ2-5, with D perhaps matching TRBD2 (6 bases). V lost 0 bases to trimming and J lost 1 base, with 13 bases between them. Germline values: CDR1 SGDLS, CDR2 YYNGEE. The CDR3 has 16 amino acids.

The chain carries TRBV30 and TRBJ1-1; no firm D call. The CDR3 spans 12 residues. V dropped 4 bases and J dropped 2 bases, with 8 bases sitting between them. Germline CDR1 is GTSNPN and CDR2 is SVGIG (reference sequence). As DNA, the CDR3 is TGTGCCTGGACGACGGGAAACACTGAAGCTTTCTTT. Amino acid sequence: CAWTTGNTEAFF.

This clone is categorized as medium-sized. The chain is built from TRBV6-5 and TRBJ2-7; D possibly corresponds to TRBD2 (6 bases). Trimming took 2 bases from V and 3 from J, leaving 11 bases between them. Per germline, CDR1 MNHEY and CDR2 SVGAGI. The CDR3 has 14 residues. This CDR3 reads CASSYGGALYEQYF. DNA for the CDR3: TGTGCCAGCAGTTACGGCGGGGCACTCTACGAGCAGTACTTC.

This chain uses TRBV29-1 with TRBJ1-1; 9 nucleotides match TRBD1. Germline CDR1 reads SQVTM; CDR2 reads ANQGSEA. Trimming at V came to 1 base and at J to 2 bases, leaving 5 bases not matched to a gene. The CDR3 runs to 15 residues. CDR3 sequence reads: CSVEGTGGRNTEAFF. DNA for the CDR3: TGCAGCGTTGAAGGCACAGGGGGCCGAAACACTGAAGCTTTCTTT.

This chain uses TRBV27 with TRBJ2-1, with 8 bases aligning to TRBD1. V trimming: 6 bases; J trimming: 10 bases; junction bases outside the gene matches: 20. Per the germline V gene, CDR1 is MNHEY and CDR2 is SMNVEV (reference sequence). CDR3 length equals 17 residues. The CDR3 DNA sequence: TGTGCCAGCAGCCCAGGGGGCGTTATTAGACCGGATAGCGAGCAGTTCTTC. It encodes CASSPGGVIRPDSEQFF.

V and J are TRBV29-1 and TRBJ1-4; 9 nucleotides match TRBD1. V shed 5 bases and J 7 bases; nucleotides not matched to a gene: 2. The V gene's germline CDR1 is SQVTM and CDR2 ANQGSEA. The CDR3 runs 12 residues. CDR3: CSVRDRAEKLFF. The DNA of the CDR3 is TGCAGCGTTCGGGACAGGGCTGAAAAACTGTTTTTT.

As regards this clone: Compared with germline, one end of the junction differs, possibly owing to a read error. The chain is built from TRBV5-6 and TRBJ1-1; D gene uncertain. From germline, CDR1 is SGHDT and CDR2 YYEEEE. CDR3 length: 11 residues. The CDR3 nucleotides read TGTGCCAGCAACTTGAACACTGAAGCTTTCTTT. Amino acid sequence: CASNLNTEAFF.

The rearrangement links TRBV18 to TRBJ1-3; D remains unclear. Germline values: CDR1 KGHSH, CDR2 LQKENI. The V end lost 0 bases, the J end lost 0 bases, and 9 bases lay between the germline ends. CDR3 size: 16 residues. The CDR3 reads CASSPPTSYSGNTIYF. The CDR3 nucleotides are TGTGCCAGCTCACCACCTACTAGTTACTCTGGAAACACCATATATTTT.

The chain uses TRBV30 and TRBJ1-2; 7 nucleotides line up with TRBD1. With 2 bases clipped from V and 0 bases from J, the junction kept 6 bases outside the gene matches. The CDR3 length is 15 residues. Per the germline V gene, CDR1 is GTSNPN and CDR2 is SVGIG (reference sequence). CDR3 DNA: TGTGCCTGGAGTTCCTCGGACAGGCCTAACTATGGCTACACCTTC. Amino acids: CAWSSSDRPNYGYTF.

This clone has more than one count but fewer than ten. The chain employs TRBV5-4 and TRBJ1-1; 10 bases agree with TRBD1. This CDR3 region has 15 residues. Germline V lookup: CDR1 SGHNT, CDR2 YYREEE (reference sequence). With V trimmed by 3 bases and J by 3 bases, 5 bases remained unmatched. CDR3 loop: CASSSGGTGDTEAFF. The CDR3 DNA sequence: TGTGCCAGCAGCTCCGGCGGGACAGGGGACACTGAAGCTTTCTTT.

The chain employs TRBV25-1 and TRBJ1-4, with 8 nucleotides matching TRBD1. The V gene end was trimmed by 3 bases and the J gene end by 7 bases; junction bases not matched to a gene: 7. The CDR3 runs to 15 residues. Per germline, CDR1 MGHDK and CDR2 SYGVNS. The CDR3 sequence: CASSDLNRGGEKLFF. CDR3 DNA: TGTGCCAGCAGTGACCTGAACAGGGGGGGTGAAAAACTGTTTTTT.

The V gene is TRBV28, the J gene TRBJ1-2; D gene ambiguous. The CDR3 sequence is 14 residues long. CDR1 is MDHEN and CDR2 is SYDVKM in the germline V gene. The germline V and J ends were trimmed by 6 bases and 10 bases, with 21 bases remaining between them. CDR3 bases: TGTGCCAGCAGCCATAGCCCCGGGATTCCTAACTACACCTTC. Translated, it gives CASSHSPGIPNYTF.

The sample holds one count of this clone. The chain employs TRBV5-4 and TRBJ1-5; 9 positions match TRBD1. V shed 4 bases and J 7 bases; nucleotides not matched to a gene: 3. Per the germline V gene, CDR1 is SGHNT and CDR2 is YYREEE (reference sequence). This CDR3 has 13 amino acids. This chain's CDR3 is CASSTQGAQPQHF. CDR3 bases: TGTGCCAGCAGCACACAGGGGGCCCAGCCCCAGCATTTT.

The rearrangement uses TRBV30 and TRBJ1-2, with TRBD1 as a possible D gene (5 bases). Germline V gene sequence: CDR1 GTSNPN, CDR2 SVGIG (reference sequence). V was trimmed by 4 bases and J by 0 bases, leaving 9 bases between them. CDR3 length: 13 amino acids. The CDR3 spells CAWTGLSNYGYTF. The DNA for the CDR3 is TGTGCCTGGACAGGGCTATCTAACTATGGCTACACCTTC.

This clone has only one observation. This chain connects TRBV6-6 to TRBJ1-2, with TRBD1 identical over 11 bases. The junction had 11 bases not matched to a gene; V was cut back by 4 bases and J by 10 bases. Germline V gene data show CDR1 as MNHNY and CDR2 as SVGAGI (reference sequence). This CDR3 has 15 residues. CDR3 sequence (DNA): TGTGCCAGCAGTTTGGGCCCCGGACAGGGGGCGGTCTACACCTTC. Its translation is CASSLGPGQGAVYTF.

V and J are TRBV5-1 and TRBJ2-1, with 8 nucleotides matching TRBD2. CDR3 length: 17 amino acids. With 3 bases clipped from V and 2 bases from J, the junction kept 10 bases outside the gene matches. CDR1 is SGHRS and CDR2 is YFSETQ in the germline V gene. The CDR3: CASSSLRAGGAYNEQFF. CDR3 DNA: TGCGCCAGCAGCTCCCTTCGGGCGGGGGGAGCCTACAATGAGCAGTTCTTC. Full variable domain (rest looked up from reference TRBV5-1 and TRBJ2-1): KAGVTQTPRYLIKTRGQQVTLSCSPISGHRSVSWYQQTPGQGLQFLFEYFSETQRNKGNFPGRFSGRQFSNSRSEMNVSTLELGDSALYLCASSSLRAGGAYNEQFFGPGTRLTVL.

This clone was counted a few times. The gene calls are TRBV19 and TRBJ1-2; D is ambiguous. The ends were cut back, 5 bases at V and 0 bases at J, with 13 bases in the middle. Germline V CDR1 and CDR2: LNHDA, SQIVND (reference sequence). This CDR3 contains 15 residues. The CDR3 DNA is TGTGCCAGTAGTCTGGGAGCTCGTACTAACTATGGCTACACCTTC. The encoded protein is CASSLGARTNYGYTF.